These 29 T cell receptor beta chains were sequenced from one sample in a study of T cell responses to AZD1222 COVID-19 vaccine. Profiling relied on immunoSEQ multiplex PCR, and the TCRdb table lists in-frame clones only, not all of them. The sample records tens of thousands of clones, roughly 89% being singletons. Material: peripheral blood, obtained on day 0 of MenACWY control vaccination. The receptors stem from an adult in good health.

The V gene is TRBV7-2, the J gene TRBJ2-1; TRBD2 aligns across 11 bases. From germline, CDR1 is SGHTA and CDR2 FQGNSA. Trimming at V came to 5 bases and at J to 8 bases, leaving 11 bases not matched to a gene. The CDR3 has 16 residues. The CDR3 DNA reads TGTGCCAGCAGCCCTGTTACGAAACTAGCGGGGGATGAGCAGTTCTTC. It encodes CASSPVTKLAGDEQFF.

This chain uses TRBV18 with TRBJ1-2; 9 bases map to TRBD1. Germline V CDR1 and CDR2: KGHSH, LQKENI. The CDR3 is made up of 16 amino acids. V shed 3 bases and J 3 bases; nucleotides not matched to a gene: 8. The CDR3 sequence: CASSPGTGITDYGYTF. In DNA, the CDR3 is TGTGCCAGCTCACCCGGGACAGGGATTACTGACTATGGCTACACCTTC. Full variable domain (rest looked up from reference TRBV18 and TRBJ1-2): NAGVMQNPRHLVRRRGQEARLRCSPMKGHSHVYWYRQLPEEGLKFMVYLQKENIIDESGMPKERFSAEFPKEGPSILRIQQVVRGDSAAYFCASSPGTGITDYGYTFGSGTRLTVV.

This clone is a singleton in its sample. V and J are TRBV5-5 and TRBJ2-7; D is possibly TRBD1 (6 bases). Trimming took off 3 bases at V and 0 bases at J, with 10 bases between the two ends. Germline CDR1 is SGHKS and CDR2 is YYEKEE (reference sequence). The CDR3 contains 14 residues. CDR3 sequence reads: CASSSRGSSYEQYF. The CDR3 DNA reads TGTGCCAGCAGCTCTAGGGGGAGCTCCTACGAGCAGTACTTC.

This chain uses TRBV7-9 with TRBJ1-1; no reliable D call. Trimming removed 4 bases from V and 0 bases from J, with 15 bases in between. CDR1 and CDR2 (germline): SEHNR, FQNEAQ (reference sequence). The CDR3 length is 16 residues. Written as DNA, the CDR3 is TGTGCCAGCAGCTCGGACGTACCGTTGGTGAACACTGAAGCTTTCTTT. Amino acid sequence: CASSSDVPLVNTEAFF.

The V call is TRBV12-3 or TRBV12-4, the J call TRBJ1-1, with D possibly being TRBD1 (5 bases). There are 13 residues in the CDR3. V lost 1 base to trimming and J lost 7 bases, with 10 bases between them. This CDR3 reads CASSLGGSGEAFF. In DNA form, the CDR3 reads TGTGCCAGCAGTTTAGGGGGGTCGGGTGAAGCTTTCTTT.

This clone appeared a single time. This chain connects TRBV19 to TRBJ2-2; 11 nucleotides align to TRBD2. The CDR3 length is 16 residues. CDR1 and CDR2 (germline): LNHDA, SQIVND (reference sequence). The ends lost 5 bases at V and 4 bases at J; junction bases unmatched: 6. The DNA for the CDR3 is TGTGCCAGTAGTGTCCTAGCGGGGGGCGGCACCGGGGAGCTGTTTTTT. It codes for CASSVLAGGGTGELFF. Using reference TRBV19 and TRBJ2-2 for the parts outside the CDR3, the full variable domain is DGGITQSPKYLFRKEGQNVTLSCEQNLNHDAMYWYRQDPGQGLRLIYYSQIVNDFQKGDIAEGYSVSREKKESFPLTVTSAQKNPTAFYLCASSVLAGGGTGELFFGEGSRLTVL.

This clone showed up just once. The rearrangement joins TRBV12-2 to TRBJ1-5. TRBV12-2 is an annotated pseudogene. There are 13 residues in the CDR3. Here the CDR3 reads CASRLDGNQPQHF. Here the CDR3 DNA reads TGTGCAAGTCGCCTGGACGGAAACCAGCCCCAGCATTTT.

The V gene is TRBV6-5, the J gene TRBJ2-1; D may match TRBD1 or TRBD2 (5 bases each). CDR3 size: 11 residues. Per germline, CDR1 MNHEY and CDR2 SVGAGI. V lost 6 bases, J lost 14 bases, and 14 bases lay in between. The CDR3 loop reads CASRRGTGEFF. The CDR3 bases are TGTGCCAGCAGGAGAGGGACCGGGGAGTTCTTC.

The chain has TRBV6-1 and TRBJ1-5; tentative D call: TRBD1 (6 bases). This CDR3 region has 13 residues. Trimming left V 3 bases short and J 6 bases short, with 9 bases between. CDR1 MNHNS and CDR2 SASEGT come from the germline V gene. CDR3 nucleotides: TGTGCCAGCAGTGAGACACAGGGTCAGCCCCAGCATTTT. It is translated as CASSETQGQPQHF.

The CDR3 DNA reads as TGTGCCAGCAGCGCCCCGGGACTAGTCACAGATACGCAGTATTTT. This encodes CASSAPGLVTDTQYF. This chain connects TRBV5-6 to TRBJ2-3; 8 bases map to TRBD2. The CDR3 loop spans 15 amino acids. Unmatched junction bases numbered 6, after V lost 4 bases and J lost 2 bases. Germline CDR1 and CDR2: SGHDT and YYEEEE.

This chain joins TRBV7-9 and TRBJ1-1, with D possibly being TRBD1 (6 bases). This CDR3 has 13 residues. In germline, CDR1 is SEHNR, CDR2 FQNEAQ (reference sequence). With 5 bases removed from V and 10 bases from J, the gap between germline ends came to 17 bases. In nucleotides, the CDR3 is TGTGCCAGCAGCGACTCTGGAGGGGGGGCAGCTTTCTTT. It yields the protein CASSDSGGGAAFF.

This chain uses TRBV7-9 with TRBJ1-2; 8 nucleotides agree with TRBD1. V was pared by 4 bases and J by 7 bases, with 14 bases of the junction left unmatched. This CDR3 contains 16 residues. Germline values: CDR1 SEHNR, CDR2 FQNEAQ (reference sequence). Here the CDR3 DNA reads TGTGCCAGCAGCTCTGGAGGGCCAGGGGGCCTCTCTGGCTACACCTTC. The encoded protein is CASSSGGPGGLSGYTF. The full variable domain, in which reference TRBV7-9 and TRBJ1-2 provide the parts outside the CDR3, is DTGVSQNPRHKITKRGQNVTFRCDPISEHNRLYWYRQTLGQGPEFLTYFQNEAQLEKSRLLSDRFSAERPKGSFSTLEIQRTEQGDSAMYLCASSSGGPGGLSGYTFGSGTRLTVV.

This clone was picked up one time. The V call is TRBV14, the J call TRBJ2-3, with D maybe TRBD1 (6 bases). Germline loops: CDR1 SGHDN, CDR2 FVKESK. V was cut by 4 bases and J by 1 base, with 24 bases left in between. There are 19 residues in the CDR3. The CDR3 loop reads CASSLRTALGWRGTDTQYF. CDR3 nucleotide sequence: TGTGCCAGCAGCCTAAGGACAGCGCTGGGGTGGAGAGGCACAGATACGCAGTATTTT.

This rearrangement joins TRBV5-1 to TRBJ2-5; 9 bases agree with TRBD1. Germline lookup yields CDR1 SGHRS and CDR2 YFSETQ. This CDR3 comprises 16 residues. V gave up 3 bases and J gave up 5 bases; unmatched junction bases: 11. CDR3 protein: CASSWDITGGVETQYF. DNA for the CDR3: TGCGCCAGCAGCTGGGATATAACAGGGGGCGTGGAGACCCAGTACTTC.

The rearrangement links TRBV9 to TRBJ2-1; weak D call: TRBD2 (6 bases). V was pared by 0 bases and J by 6 bases, with 10 bases between. The CDR3 extends over 14 amino acids. Germline V gene data show CDR1 as SGDLS and CDR2 as YYNGEE. The CDR3 sequence: CASSVALASNEQFF. The CDR3 bases are TGTGCCAGCAGCGTAGCCCTAGCGTCCAATGAGCAGTTCTTC.

V and J are TRBV5-4 and TRBJ1-6; no definite D call. The germline CDR1 and CDR2 sequences are SGHNT and YYREEE (reference sequence). CDR3 length: 12 residues. Trimming left V 4 bases short and J 12 bases short, with 11 bases between. CDR3 nucleotide sequence: TGTGCCAGCAGCGCTTCAGTGGAACCCCTCCACTTT. Its protein product is CASSASVEPLHF.

The chain recombines TRBV28 with TRBJ1-5, with D tentatively TRBD1 (6 bases). CDR1 MDHEN and CDR2 SYDVKM come from the germline V gene. The germline V and J ends were trimmed by 3 bases and 2 bases, with 11 bases remaining between them. This CDR3 spans 15 amino acids. This CDR3 reads CASSLGTIGNQPQHF. Here the CDR3 DNA reads TGTGCCAGCAGTTTGGGGACAATTGGCAATCAGCCCCAGCATTTT.

V is TRBV10-3 and J is TRBJ1-5; TRBD1 is a possible D gene (5 bases). V dropped 8 bases and J dropped 5 bases, with 13 bases sitting between them. The CDR3 spans 13 residues. CDR1 and CDR2 (germline): ENHRY, SYGVKD. CDR3 loop: CAISGGADQPQHF. The CDR3 DNA sequence: TGTGCCATCTCCGGCGGGGCTGATCAGCCCCAGCATTTT.

V gene TRBV5-4 combines with J gene TRBJ2-2, with a weak D call TRBD1 (6 bases). This CDR3 has 15 amino acids. CDR1 is SGHNT, CDR2 YYREEE, per germline (reference sequence). V was cut by 9 bases and J by 2 bases, with 17 bases left in between. The CDR3 is CATSTRDKNTGELFF. For the CDR3, the DNA is TGTGCCACCTCTACCCGGGACAAAAACACCGGGGAGCTGTTTTTT.

In its sample, this clone was seen once. The chain is built from TRBV27 and TRBJ1-5, with D hard to call. The germline CDR1 and CDR2 sequences are MNHEY and SMNVEV (reference sequence). Trimming took 6 bases from V and 5 from J, leaving 14 bases between them. The CDR3 runs 14 residues. CDR3 in DNA: TGTGCCAGCAGGAGCGTAGCAGGAGATCAGCCCCAGCATTTT. This sequence encodes CASRSVAGDQPQHF.

This chain connects TRBV11-2 to TRBJ1-4; 8 bases match TRBD1. Trimming took 2 bases from V and 7 from J; bases not matched to a gene: 3. CDR1 is SGHAT, CDR2 FQNNGV, per germline. CDR3 length: 14 residues. CDR3 coding DNA: TGTGCCAGCAGCTTACCAGGGGGCCCTGAAAAACTGTTTTTT. This gives the protein CASSLPGGPEKLFF.

The rearrangement joins TRBV27 to TRBJ2-1; 10 bases agree with TRBD2. The V gene end was trimmed by 2 bases and the J gene end by 4 bases; junction bases not matched to a gene: 2. Per germline, CDR1 MNHEY and CDR2 SMNVEV (reference sequence). The CDR3 has 15 amino acids. The CDR3 DNA follows: TGTGCCAGCAGTTTACTAGCGGGGGATTACAATGAGCAGTTCTTC. It is translated as CASSLLAGDYNEQFF.

This clone was recorded once. J is TRBJ1-1 and V is TRBV6-5; D possibly corresponds to TRBD1 (6 bases). The CDR3 is 12 residues long. Trimming left V 6 bases short and J 6 bases short, with 11 bases between. Germline CDR1 MNHEY, CDR2 SVGAGI. As DNA, the CDR3 is TGTGCCAGCAGAATAGGGGGTGCTGAAGCTTTCTTT. Encoded protein: CASRIGGAEAFF.

This clone was seen once. The chain has TRBV12-3 or TRBV12-4 and TRBJ1-2, with D unclear. The CDR3 consists of 13 residues. Trimming stripped 1 base from V and 4 bases from J, with 7 bases between. The CDR3 DNA follows: TGTGCCAGCAGTTTAGAGCGGACCTATGGCTACACCTTC. Protein sequence: CASSLERTYGYTF.

Only one count was recorded for this clone. V gene TRBV20-1 combines with J gene TRBJ2-7; D may be TRBD1 (5 bases). V dropped 3 bases and J dropped 7 bases, with 10 bases sitting between them. CDR1 is DFQATT and CDR2 is SNEGSKA in the germline V gene (reference sequence). The CDR3 consists of 11 residues. Here the CDR3 reads CSARAGWEQYF. CDR3 bases: TGCAGTGCTAGGGCAGGGTGGGAGCAGTACTTC.

The genes are TRBV9 and TRBJ1-3; maybe TRBD1 (5 bases). Germline-derived CDR1 and CDR2 are SGDLS and YYNGEE. CDR3 length: 14 residues. V lost 3 bases to trimming and J lost 2 bases, with 9 bases between them. CDR3 protein: CASSGGDTGNTIYF. CDR3 coding DNA: TGTGCCAGCAGCGGGGGGGATACTGGAAACACCATATATTTT.

The chain uses TRBV7-8 and TRBJ1-3; D ambiguous. V was pared by 5 bases and J by 0 bases, with 8 bases between. CDR1 is SGHVS, CDR2 FQNEAQ, per germline. The CDR3 contains 14 residues. The CDR3 DNA follows: TGTGCCAGCAGCCCCGGGAGCTCTGGAAACACCATATATTTT. This sequence encodes CASSPGSSGNTIYF.

The V gene is TRBV5-8, the J gene TRBJ1-4, with D possibly being TRBD1 (6 bases). The CDR3 loop spans 16 amino acids. Germline CDR1 SGHTS, CDR2 YDEGEE. The V gene lost 3 bases and the J gene lost 6 bases, with 18 bases spanning the gap. CDR3 region: CASSYLPGAGDEKLFF. The CDR3 DNA sequence: TGTGCCAGCAGCTATTTACCGGGGGCCGGGGATGAAAAACTGTTTTTT.

The chain recombines TRBV14 with TRBJ2-7; D unclear. CDR3 size: 14 residues. Trimming took off 4 bases at V and 0 bases at J, with 10 bases between the two ends. The germline gives CDR1 SGHDN, CDR2 FVKESK. CDR3: CASSPGGYSYEQYF. CDR3 nucleotide sequence: TGTGCCAGCAGCCCCGGCGGATACTCCTACGAGCAGTACTTC. The full variable domain, completed using reference TRBV14 and TRBJ2-7, is EAGVTQFPSHSVIEKGQTVTLRCDPISGHDNLYWYRRVMGKEIKFLLHFVKESKQDESGMPNNRFLAERTGGTYSTLKVQPAELEDSGVYFCASSPGGYSYEQYFGPGTRLTVT.